Included here is one T cell receptor (beta chain) sequence, with context. The data are from a study of cytomegalovirus exposure and HLA in healthy donors. Between the trimmed V and J ends, which lost 3 bases and 6 bases, there was a span of 14 bases. The CDR3 spans 14 residues. Germline lookup yields CDR1 SGHDN and CDR2 FVKESK. 60 Vbeta and 13 Jbeta primers were used in PCR. Measured with immunoSEQ multiplex PCR; TCRdb has only the in-frame clones, and not every one. The sample holds more than 15,000 clones, 70% to 85% seen once. The sequenced sample consisted of PBMCs. This rearrangement joins TRBV14 to TRBJ1-2; a possible D gene is TRBD1 (6 bases). This receptor was taken from a human donor in good health. The CDR3 is CASSQYSQGDGYTF. CDR3 coding DNA: TGTGCCAGCAGCCAGTATTCACAGGGAGATGGCTACACCTTC.